A single sample gave rise to the 5 T cell receptor beta chains below, sequenced in a study of blood T cell repertoires in COVID-19. Clones were sequenced by immunoSEQ multiplex PCR, and TCRdb holds only the in-frame ones, with some missing. The profile shows 230,000 or so clones, around 84% of them singletons. The sequencing sample was made of PBMCs or T cells enriched from blood (not recorded which). Receptor source: a woman aged 45 to 65 who had been exposed to COVID-19.

This chain joins TRBV28 and TRBJ2-5; D is possibly TRBD2 (6 bases). Trimming left V 3 bases short and J 4 bases short, with 21 bases between. The CDR3 consists of 17 residues. Germline V gene sequence: CDR1 MDHEN, CDR2 SYDVKM. DNA for the CDR3: TGTGCCAGCAGTTTCGATTTGCCTAGCGCCATTCTAGAGACCCAGTACTTC. Protein sequence: CASSFDLPSAILETQYF.

This clone was counted a few times. CDR3 amino acids: CASSVGSGGSGETQYF. The CDR3 bases are TGTGCCAGCAGCGTGGGTAGCGGGGGAAGCGGGGAGACCCAGTACTTC. The chain carries TRBV9 and TRBJ2-5; TRBD2 agrees at 9 bases. J was trimmed by 5 bases and V by 2 bases; bases with no gene match: 10. The CDR3 is 16 amino acids. The germline V gene has CDR1 SGDLS and CDR2 YYNGEE.

The chain joins TRBV20-1 to TRBJ2-1, with D maybe TRBD2 (6 bases). The CDR3 has 15 amino acids. The germline V gene encodes CDR1 DFQATT and CDR2 SNEGSKA (reference sequence). Trimming pared 3 bases from V and 2 bases from J, leaving 14 bases between. As DNA, the CDR3 is TGCAGTGCTAGTACGACTAGGACGCCCTACAATGAGCAGTTCTTC. Amino acid sequence: CSASTTRTPYNEQFF.

V gene TRBV10-3 combines with J gene TRBJ2-6; D may be TRBD1 (5 bases). CDR3 size: 16 residues. The V end lost 6 bases, the J end lost 2 bases, and 14 bases lay between the germline ends. From germline, CDR1 is ENHRY and CDR2 SYGVKD. CDR3 protein: CAISLQDLAGANVLTF. The CDR3 nucleotides are TGTGCCATCAGCCTACAGGATCTGGCTGGGGCCAACGTCCTGACTTTC.

The gene calls are TRBV7-2 and TRBJ2-7; TRBD1 is a possible D gene (6 bases). V gave up 1 base and J gave up 4 bases, with 14 bases separating them. The CDR3 totals 15 residues. CDR1 and CDR2 (germline): SGHTA, FQGNSA. CDR3 bases: TGTGCCAGCAGCTTAGGTGGGCAGGGGATTTACGAGCAGTACTTC. It specifies CASSLGGQGIYEQYF.